The source of this TCR beta chain is a study of shared clonotypes between healthy human individuals. Produced via immunoSEQ multiplex PCR; TCRdb's table is partial and in-frame only. The sample contains 2 million or so clones, 85% to 95% of which appear only once. A CD45RA+ naive subset and a CD45RA-negative memory subset were split from CD4+ cells. CDR1 is KGHSH, CDR2 LQKENI, per germline. J gave up 0 bases and V 3 bases, and 5 bases lay outside the gene matches. This CDR3 comprises 15 residues. The sample comprised naive CD4+ T cells sorted from blood. Subset reported: CD45RA+ positively selected. The V call is TRBV18, the J call TRBJ2-7, with TRBD2 identical over 7 bases. The receptor's source is a man aged 18 to 30 in good health. Here the CDR3 reads CASSPTSASSYEQYF. The CDR3 nucleotides read TGTGCCAGCTCACCCACTAGCGCCAGCTCCTACGAGCAGTACTTC.